The entry below gives a single T cell receptor (beta chain) sequence along with its context. Its cognate antigen has yet to be identified. Per-base quality was not reported, and no clone a single base away is much larger than it. The protocol used for the library was 5' RACE. Instrument on record: Illumina HiSeq 2500. The second PCR ran for about 7 to 11 cycles and used a J-beta primer mix along with a sample-barcoded 5' primer. Each TCR beta cDNA molecule received a unique molecular identifier from a template-switch 5' adaptor carrying 12 random nucleotides. At least 2.5 million CDR3-containing paired-end reads were obtained from each sample. The Mint cDNA synthesis kit, primed by a TRBC-specific oligonucleotide, was used to synthesize first-strand cDNA from all RNA. After uracil-DNA glycosylase treatment, a first 18-cycle PCR used universal primers M1SS and BC2_uni_R on all cDNA. On the study's bioinformatics: For normalization, 1 million high-quality reads, each with a distinct molecular identifier, were randomly selected from each sample. Instead of being binned into consensus sequences, reads that shared molecular identifiers were thrown out. MiTCR, with a Q25 quality threshold and the strictest error-elimination algorithm, was used for CDR3 identification, clonotype clustering and error correction. A nonparametric unseen species model with Euler transformation was used to estimate lower-bound total TCR beta diversity. TCRdb itself trimmed the public reads at Q25 with fastp, ran MiXCR and retained productive beta chains. Every CDR3 protein is listed once, alongside the most common genes and DNA of its rows. TCRdb's processing, not the authors' own work, is the source of the V and J calls. The sample data list fewer than 800,000 distinct CDR3 sequences, and more than 20% of these were observed just once. The ten biggest clones cover just under 9.5% of the sample.

This sample was taken from a study of blood T cells in healthy people across ages (dated by TCRdb to the mid-2010s). About the investigation overall: In model experiments, roughly one uniquely barcoded TCR beta cDNA molecule per two T cells was captured by template switching. The study measured age-related changes in TCR beta repertoire diversity using deep sequencing normalized with unique cDNA molecular identifiers. The donors were split into four age groups: young (average around 15 years), middle-aged (around 37), aged (about 56) and long-lived (roughly 86). For two donors (one aged 18 to 30 and one aged 80 or older), the study analyzed two additional independent replicas of 1 million unique cDNA reads from the same blood draw. What the work shows at the level of the full study, not this receptor alone: A strong correlation was found between observed TCR beta diversity and the percentage of naive T cells measured by flow cytometry. Compared with the aged group, the long-lived group had more naive CD4+ T cells, fewer expanded clones and increased TCR diversity, suggesting age selection. Donor CMV infection status was unknown, potentially confounding age-related changes in expanded clonotypes. Conclusive comparison of naive and antigen-experienced compartments was prevented by the profiling of bulk unsorted PBMCs. Observed TCR beta diversity per million T cells fell roughly linearly with age, and a significant reduction was already apparent by age about 36. Estimates of total diversity from one million sequenced T cells were regarded as lower bounds and underestimates.

The 39 donors, aged about 6 to 100 years, were systemically healthy Caucasian individuals from Russia. Each donor gave ten milliliters of peripheral blood, drawn into EDTA-treated Vacutainer tubes. Ficoll-Paque density-gradient centrifugation was used to isolate PBMCs, with at least 6 million per sample. Trizol reagent was used to extract total RNA from the PBMCs, yielding at least 6 micrograms per sample. The percentages of naive CD45RAhigh/CD27high T cells were determined by flow cytometry on a PBMC aliquot from every donor. The data also belong to a second study, concerning T cells of mothers and their children. Looking at the second paper: Nine systemically healthy Caucasian individuals, comprising three mothers and their six children, were included as donors. cDNA synthesis consumed the entire amount of extracted RNA, loaded at approximately 1.6 ug RNA in each 15 ul reaction. In the second PCR, the M1S primer introduced both the sample barcodes and 2-4 random nucleotides. Each mother yielded over 9.5 million TCR beta CDR3 reads and each child 3 million to 3.5 million reads. Thymic selection shapes the output of TCR recombination in a similar way in related and unrelated pairs, and inherited differences have a minor effect. Normalized repertoire overlap in related mother-child pairs was always slightly higher than in unrelated mother-child pairs, but the difference was never significant. No persistent microchimeric T cell clones were detected, at a sensitivity of 80 to 100 clones per million clonotypes. To look for features that set related mother-child pairs apart from unrelated individuals, the researchers ran deep NGS to compare the TCR beta repertoires of mothers and children. Mothers averaged roughly 36 +/- 4 years of age and children averaged around 10 +/- 4 years. After adapters were ligated using NEBNext reagents, the libraries underwent 100+100 nt paired-end sequencing on an Illumina HiSeq 2000. To prevent cross-contamination, the mother and child libraries were prepared one month apart and sequenced in separate runs. For each donor, somewhere between roughly 450,000 and 2,000,000 distinct TCR beta clonotypes were identified. Naive TCR beta clonotypes were estimated from low-frequency clonotypes matched to each donor's FACS-determined naive share, without sorting.

The receptor's source is a boy aged 5-17 years in good health. Sequenced input: blood.

This receptor carries the CDR3 CASSFGGQYLQNIQYF. The DNA reads TGTGCCAGCAGCTTCGGGGGACAGTATCTCCAAAACATTCAGTACTTC. In this chain, TRBV7-9 is recombined with TRBJ2-4; 7 matching bases give a weak D call of TRBD1. The germline V gene (reference sequence) specifies SEHNR as CDR1 and FQNEAQ as CDR2. The CDR3 contains 16 residues, cysteine and phenylalanine counted. The read is trimmed to its CDR3 DNA, 48 bases read in frame from base 1. The V and J ends are trimmed by 3 bases and 5 bases, leaving 17 bases between them.